This T cell receptor (beta chain) is from a study of blood T cell repertoires in COVID-19. This CDR3 is built from 11 residues. Germline V gives CDR1 MNHEY, CDR2 SVGAGI. The V end lost 7 bases, the J end lost 9 bases, and 7 bases lay between the germline ends. TCRdb's copy holds only in-frame clones and misses some; the assay was immunoSEQ multiplex PCR. The data hold fewer than 350,000 clones, with roughly 85% observed a single time. Each participant's cohort was designated according to participant-reported clinical history. The clonotype originates from a woman between 40 and 50 years old with acute COVID-19. The chain combines TRBV6-5 with TRBJ1-6; D remains unclear. Specimen: PBMCs or T cells enriched from blood (not recorded which). CDR3: CASTRGSPLHF. CDR3 DNA: TGTGCCAGCACTCGAGGTTCACCCCTCCACTTT.